Following are 18 T cell receptor beta chains from one sample sequenced in a study of shared clonotypes between healthy human individuals. Data came from immunoSEQ multiplex PCR; TCRdb stores just in-frame clones and leaves some out. The sample gives 2 million to 2.5 million clones, 95% of which show up once; more than 0.1% is in the top ten. Sequencing input: naive CD4+ T cells sorted from blood. Indicated subset: CD45RA+ positively selected. The receptors derive from a man younger than 35 in good health.

The CDR3: CASSLEGARTDTQYF. The CDR3 DNA reads TGTGCCAGCAGCTTAGAGGGGGCGCGGACAGATACGCAGTATTTT. The chain recombines TRBV7-6 with TRBJ2-3; 7 positions agree with TRBD1. J lost 3 bases, V lost 1 base, and 4 bases had no gene match. Per the germline V gene, CDR1 is SGHVS and CDR2 is FNYEAQ. This CDR3 spans 15 amino acids. Complete variable domain (other parts from reference TRBV7-6 and TRBJ2-3): GAGVSQSPRYKVTKRGQDVALRCDPISGHVSLYWYRQALGQGPEFLTYFNYEAQQDKSGLPNDRFSAERPEGSISTLTIQRTEQRDSAMYRCASSLEGARTDTQYFGPGTRLTVL.

This sequence joins TRBV7-9 and TRBJ1-2; perhaps TRBD1 as D (5 bases). CDR3 size: 11 residues. Per germline, CDR1 SEHNR and CDR2 FQNEAQ (reference sequence). V was shortened by 6 bases and J by 9 bases, with 11 bases between the two germline ends. The CDR3 is CASSFDRSYTF. The CDR3 coding sequence is TGTGCCAGCAGTTTTGACAGAAGCTACACCTTC. The whole variable domain, remainder taken from reference TRBV7-9 and TRBJ1-2, is DTGVSQNPRHKITKRGQNVTFRCDPISEHNRLYWYRQTLGQGPEFLTYFQNEAQLEKSRLLSDRFSAERPKGSFSTLEIQRTEQGDSAMYLCASSFDRSYTFGSGTRLTVV.

The rearrangement uses TRBV7-2 and TRBJ1-1, with D perhaps TRBD1 (5 bases). Per germline, CDR1 SGHTA and CDR2 FQGNSA. V was cut by 4 bases and J by 1 base, with 13 bases left in between. The length of the CDR3 is 15 residues. As DNA, the CDR3 is TGTGCCAGCAGCTCCCGAGGCGGGGGGAACACTGAAGCTTTCTTT. Amino acids: CASSSRGGGNTEAFF.

V usage is TRBV6-5 and J usage is TRBJ2-7; a weak D match, TRBD1 (6 bases). Trimming stripped 4 bases from V and 7 bases from J, with 17 bases between. This CDR3 contains 14 residues. Germline V gene data show CDR1 as MNHEY and CDR2 as SVGAGI. CDR3 nucleotides: TGTGCCAGCAGTTTCACAGGGTCCCTCTCTGAGCAGTACTTC. Amino acid sequence: CASSFTGSLSEQYF.

About this clone itself: Other DNA sequences of this sample code for an identical CDR3. The chain links TRBV5-1 to TRBJ2-7; D might be TRBD1 (5 bases). CDR3 length equals 14 residues. Trimming cost V 0 bases and J 3 bases, with 10 bases left between them. The germline V gene encodes CDR1 SGHRS and CDR2 YFSETQ. CDR3 coding DNA: TGCGCCAGCAGCTTGGCCGGGCAGGGCTACGAGCAGTACTTC. Protein: CASSLAGQGYEQYF.

V usage is TRBV6-1 and J usage is TRBJ1-1; 7 nucleotides agree with TRBD1. This CDR3 has 18 residues. The germline gives CDR1 MNHNS, CDR2 SASEGT. V trimming: 1 base; J trimming: 1 base; junction bases outside the gene matches: 12. CDR3 sequence: CASSEVMEDEGANTEAFF. DNA of the CDR3: TGTGCCAGCAGTGAAGTAATGGAAGACGAGGGGGCGAACACTGAAGCTTTCTTT.

This sequence joins TRBV28 and TRBJ2-5, with a tentative D call TRBD2 (7 bases). The CDR3 extends over 14 amino acids. Trimming removed 3 bases at V and 5 bases at J, with 13 bases between. Germline CDR1 reads MDHEN; CDR2 reads SYDVKM. The DNA of the CDR3 is TGTGCCAGCAGTTTTCCCGGGGGGCGTGAGACCCAGTACTTC. It encodes CASSFPGGRETQYF.

In DNA, the CDR3 is TGTGCCAGCTCAACGATGGGGACAGTTGGGGATCAGCCCCAGCATTTT. It specifies CASSTMGTVGDQPQHF. The chain is built from TRBV18 and TRBJ1-5; 7 bases are a match to TRBD1. Germline V gene sequence: CDR1 KGHSH, CDR2 LQKENI. The V segment lost 5 bases and the J segment 5 bases; nucleotides outside the gene matches: 12. This CDR3 is built from 16 residues. The full variable domain, with the rest looked up from reference TRBV18 and TRBJ1-5, is NAGVMQNPRHLVRRRGQEARLRCSPMKGHSHVYWYRQLPEEGLKFMVYLQKENIIDESGMPKERFSAEFPKEGPSILRIQQVVRGDSAAYFCASSTMGTVGDQPQHFGDGTRLSIL.

The chain carries TRBV19 and TRBJ1-5, with TRBD1 matching 8 bases. The CDR3 sequence is 15 residues long. Germline CDR1 and CDR2: LNHDA and SQIVND (reference sequence). V dropped 4 bases and J dropped 6; count of bases not matched to a gene: 8. The CDR3 is CASSTVTGDTQPQHF. DNA of the CDR3: TGTGCCAGTAGTACCGTGACAGGGGACACTCAGCCCCAGCATTTT.

This chain links TRBV6-1 with TRBJ2-7; perhaps TRBD1 as D (5 bases). V was cut by 4 bases and J by 2 bases, with 21 bases left in between. The germline V gene encodes CDR1 MNHNS and CDR2 SASEGT. This CDR3 has 17 residues. The CDR3 region has the DNA TGTGCCAGCAGTGCCACAGGTTTCGGCCACCTTACCTACGAGCAGTACTTC. This sequence encodes CASSATGFGHLTYEQYF.

This chain connects TRBV5-4 to TRBJ1-1; 9 bases map to TRBD1. The V gene's germline CDR1 is SGHNT and CDR2 YYREEE (reference sequence). There are 17 residues in the CDR3. V shed 4 bases and J 1 base; nucleotides not matched to a gene: 11. The CDR3 DNA is TGTGCCAGCAGCGGAACTACAGGGGGCGCTGGGAACACTGAAGCTTTCTTT. It is translated as CASSGTTGGAGNTEAFF.

As for this clone: Other nucleotide sequences from this sample produce the same CDR3. The rearrangement uses TRBV11-1 and TRBJ2-5; D not certain. Germline-derived CDR1 and CDR2 are SGHAT and FQDESV (reference sequence). CDR3 size: 11 residues. Deletions cut 4 bases from V and 5 bases from J, with 5 bases between. The CDR3 DNA sequence: TGTGCCAGCAGCTCCCGTGAGACCCAGTACTTC. This gives the protein CASSSRETQYF.

The CDR3 nucleotides read TGTGCCAGCTCAGCAGGGTTGAACACTGAAGCTTTCTTT. Translated: CASSAGLNTEAFF. V gene TRBV18 combines with J gene TRBJ1-1; a possible D gene is TRBD1 (5 bases). CDR1 and CDR2 (germline): KGHSH, LQKENI. Trimming pared 5 bases from V and 0 bases from J, leaving 7 bases between. The CDR3 is 13 residues long.

V usage is TRBV5-1 and J usage is TRBJ1-4; 8 bases are a match to TRBD1. The CDR3 totals 15 residues. V trimming: 5 bases; J trimming: 3 bases; junction bases outside the gene matches: 6. Germline V gene lookup returns CDR1 SGHRS and CDR2 YFSETQ. DNA of the CDR3: TGCGCCAGCAGTTCGCCGGGACAGGCTAATGAAAAACTGTTTTTT. It encodes CASSSPGQANEKLFF.

The rearrangement uses TRBV19 and TRBJ2-5; tentatively, D is TRBD1 (6 bases). The CDR3 totals 14 residues. Deletions cut 5 bases from V and 4 bases from J, with 14 bases between. CDR1 and CDR2 from the germline V gene are LNHDA and SQIVND (reference sequence). The CDR3 region is CASSPTGHTETQYF. DNA of the CDR3: TGTGCCAGTAGTCCAACGGGACACACAGAGACCCAGTACTTC.

This chain joins TRBV11-2 and TRBJ2-4, with TRBD2 identical over 10 bases. The CDR3 is made up of 13 amino acids. J was trimmed by 12 bases and V by 5 bases; bases with no gene match: 7. CDR1 is SGHAT and CDR2 is FQNNGV in the germline V gene. The CDR3 coding sequence is TGTGCCAGCAGCACTGGACTAGCGGAGACTCAGTACTTC. Amino acid sequence: CASSTGLAETQYF.

The chain's CDR3 is CASSLGGLSYNEQFF. As DNA, the CDR3 is TGTGCCAGCAGTTTAGGGGGGCTGTCCTACAATGAGCAGTTCTTC. The J gene is TRBJ2-1, the V gene TRBV28; possibly TRBD1 or TRBD2 for D (6 bases each). Germline V lookup: CDR1 MDHEN, CDR2 SYDVKM. V shed 2 bases and J shed 1 base, with 9 bases lying between them. The CDR3 totals 15 residues. Based on the CDR3 plus reference TRBV28 and TRBJ2-1, the full variable domain is DVKVTQSSRYLVKRTGEKVFLECVQDMDHENMFWYRQDPGLGLRLIYFSYDVKMKEKGDIPEGYSVSREKKERFSLILESASTNQTSMYLCASSLGGLSYNEQFFGPGTRLTVL.

The chain has TRBV18 and TRBJ2-4; TRBD2 agrees at 13 bases. Trimming at V came to 0 bases and at J to 7 bases, leaving 6 bases not matched to a gene. Germline V gene data show CDR1 as KGHSH and CDR2 as LQKENI. The CDR3 sequence is 17 residues long. CDR3 amino acids: CASSPPLTSGGLNIQYF. The CDR3 nucleotides read TGTGCCAGCTCACCACCGTTGACTAGCGGGGGGCTGAACATTCAGTACTTC.